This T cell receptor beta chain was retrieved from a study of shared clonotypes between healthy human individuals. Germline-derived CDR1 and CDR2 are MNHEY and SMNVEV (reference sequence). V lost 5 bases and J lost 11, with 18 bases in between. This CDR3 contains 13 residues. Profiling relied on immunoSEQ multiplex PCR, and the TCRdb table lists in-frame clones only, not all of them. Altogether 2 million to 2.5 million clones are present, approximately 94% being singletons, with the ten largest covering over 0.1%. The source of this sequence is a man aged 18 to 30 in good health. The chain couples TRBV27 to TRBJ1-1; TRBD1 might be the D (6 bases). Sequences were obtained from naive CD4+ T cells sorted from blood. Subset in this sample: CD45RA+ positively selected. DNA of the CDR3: TGTGCCAGCAGTCCCCAGGACAGACCCAACGCTTTCTTT. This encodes CASSPQDRPNAFF.